The clone carrying this T cell receptor (beta chain) was detected ten times or more. As yet, its antigen is unknown. This entry is derived from a study of human T cells and chemical hapten exposure. Study background: Predominantly women, the patients had alopecia areata, totalis or universalis. Findings of the study overall: Large CDR3 similarity clusters arose significantly more often from expanded TCRs than from controls.

As to time point: patch test 1, 2 weeks after DPC sensitization. Treatment of the sample: therapeutic diphenylcyclopropenone sensitization with weekly scalp DPC. Trimming took off 2 bases at V and 5 bases at J, with 7 bases between the two ends. The CDR3 spans 13 residues. Germline CDR1 MNHEY, CDR2 SVGEGT. One entry per CDR3 protein, called by TCRdb with MiXCR from the RACE reads. The table includes 300,000 to 400,000 distinct CDR3 sequences, about 7% detected once. This receptor was identified in a woman aged 18-35 years with alopecia areata. Some clones in this sample may be carry-over from other donors' samples. This specimen was whole blood, taken in connection with sensitization to the hapten diphenylcyclopropenone (DPC). The chain is built from TRBV6-2 or TRBV6-3 and TRBJ1-5, with no clear D. The CDR3 here is CASSYLQYQPQHF. Written as DNA, the CDR3 is TGTGCCAGCAGTTACCTGCAGTATCAGCCCCAGCATTTT.